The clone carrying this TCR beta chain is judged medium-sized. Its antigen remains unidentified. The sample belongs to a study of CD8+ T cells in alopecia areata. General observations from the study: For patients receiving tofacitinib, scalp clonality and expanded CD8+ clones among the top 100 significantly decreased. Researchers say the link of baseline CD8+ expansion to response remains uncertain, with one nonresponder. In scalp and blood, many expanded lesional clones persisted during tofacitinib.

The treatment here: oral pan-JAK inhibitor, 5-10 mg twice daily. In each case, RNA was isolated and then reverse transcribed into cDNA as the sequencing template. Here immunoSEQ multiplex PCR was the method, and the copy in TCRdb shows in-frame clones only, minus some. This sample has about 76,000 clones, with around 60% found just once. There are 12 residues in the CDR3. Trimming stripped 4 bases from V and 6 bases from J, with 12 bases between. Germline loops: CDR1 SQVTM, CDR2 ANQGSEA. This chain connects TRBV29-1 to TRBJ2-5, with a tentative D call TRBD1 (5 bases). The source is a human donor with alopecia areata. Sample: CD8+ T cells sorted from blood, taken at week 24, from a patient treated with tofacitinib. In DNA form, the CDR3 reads TGCAGCGTTGTTCTCCAGGGTCAGACCCAGTACTTC. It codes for CSVVLQGQTQYF.